A selection of T cell receptor beta chains follows, all from one sample in a study of T cell responses to AZD1222 COVID-19 vaccine. Assay: immunoSEQ multiplex PCR; the TCRdb copy retains only in-frame clones and omits some. The sample lists about 100,000 clones, 87% occurring once. Sample: peripheral blood, taken on day 0 of MenACWY control vaccination. These receptors originate from an adult in good health. The CDR3 runs from the conserved cysteine through the conserved F or W. The size entry is marked missing in some rows and otherwise reads once, few, many or a size class.

once,TRBJ1-1,TRBV18,CASSPDRGATEAFF
NA,TRBJ1-1,TRBV16,CASSQEANTEAFF
NA,TRBJ2-3,TRBV19,CASSSDPGPLRPSDTQYF
NA,TRBJ2-2,TRBV28,CASSFLGGGQRELFF
NA,TRBJ2-1,TRBV19,CASRTRLLGGYNEQFF
medium-sized,TRBJ1-4,TRBV11-2,CASSPQGASEKLFF
NA,TRBJ1-2,TRBV12-5,CASGPVRGTGGYTF
NA,TRBJ1-1,TRBV15,CATSRDPGRNTEAFF
NA,TRBJ1-3,TRBV3-1/TRBV3-2,CASSPQAVDGNTIYF
NA,TRBJ1-2,TRBV12-2,CASRFGPETDYGYTF
NA,TRBJ1-5,TRBV15,CATSRDGAPNQPQHF
NA,TRBJ2-7,TRBV5-1,CASSLETGGYVEQYF
NA,TRBJ2-5,TRBV7-9,CASSLGGTPKETQYF
NA,TRBJ2-1,TRBV5-1,CASSLGGGAVNEQFF
NA,TRBJ1-6,TRBV7-8,CASSLGRGEESPLHF
NA,TRBJ2-5,TRBV3-1/TRBV3-2,CASSQRGAQETQYF
NA,TRBJ1-1,TRBV7-2,CASSLVGSPNTEAFF
NA,TRBJ2-4,TRBV19,CASSIGDRGGGGIQYF
NA,TRBJ1-1,TRBV7-6,CASSLGGQGAEAFF
NA,TRBJ2-5,TRBV5-1,CASSFRGHQETQYF
NA,TRBJ2-4,TRBV3-1/TRBV3-2,CASSPWVGGPLGKNIQYF
NA,TRBJ1-5,TRBV27,CASSLTGFFNQPQHF
few,TRBJ2-1,TRBV4-1,CASSLREGHNEQFF
NA,TRBJ1-5,TRBV10-2,CASSELGEPQHF
NA,TRBJ2-1,TRBV18,CASSLRDRYEQFF
NA,TRBJ1-5,TRBV2,CASGADRNQPQHF
NA,TRBJ2-5,TRBV4-3,CASSQDPDASLAQYF
NA,TRBJ2-3,TRBV12-3/TRBV12-4,CASTQGPDTQYF
NA,TRBJ1-5,TRBV18,CASSGQGNQPQHF
once,TRBJ2-3,TRBV3-1/TRBV3-2,CASSQDRPDTQYF
NA,TRBJ1-1,TRBV19,CASSTGTGGASEAFF
few,TRBJ2-3,TRBV27,CASTPGDYPTSTDTQYF
NA,TRBJ1-1,TRBV7-6,CASSLASLGLRNTEAFF
NA,TRBJ2-7,TRBV10-1,CASSDLAGDSYEQYF
once,TRBJ1-4,TRBV9,CASSVGGDSNEKLFF
NA,TRBJ2-7,TRBV29-1,CSVAKIGAGEQYF
NA,TRBJ2-3,TRBV9,CASSASTDTQYF
NA,TRBJ1-4,TRBV5-1,CASSLTGQKLFF
NA,TRBJ1-1,TRBV19,CASEAGALGNTEAFF
NA,TRBJ2-7,TRBV19,CASTKKQGYEQYF
NA,TRBJ2-5,TRBV24-1,CATSVTGGETQYF
NA,TRBJ2-1,TRBV12-2,CASLLGGTAYNEQFF
NA,TRBJ2-6,TRBV4-3,CATSRDRDSGANVLTF
few,TRBJ1-4,TRBV19,CASTFNRAGNQKLFF
NA,TRBJ1-1,TRBV11-2,CASSLFGGEAFF
NA,TRBJ2-1,TRBV4-2,CASSPSDRDDNEQFF
NA,TRBJ1-2,TRBV9,CASSVGGANGYTF